The 20 T cell receptor beta chains below come from one sample, sequenced in a study of T cell responses to AZD1222 COVID-19 vaccine. Assay used: immunoSEQ multiplex PCR; TCRdb lists only in-frame clones, some missing. The sample records under 200,000 clones, about 95% being singletons. The specimen comprised peripheral blood, sampled on day 0 of AZD1222 vaccination. Source of these receptors: an adult in good health.

This chain links TRBV11-2 with TRBJ1-2; D might be TRBD1 (5 bases). This CDR3 comprises 13 residues. The germline V gene has CDR1 SGHAT and CDR2 FQNNGV. V was trimmed by 1 base and J by 7 bases, leaving 10 bases between them. The CDR3 protein is CASSLGGSVGYTF. Written as DNA, the CDR3 is TGTGCCAGCAGCTTAGGGGGGTCCGTTGGCTACACCTTC.

The CDR3 sequence: CASRRQGRAPTQYF. The DNA of the CDR3 is TGTGCCAGTAGACGGCAGGGCAGGGCGCCGACCCAGTACTTC. The chain recombines TRBV19 with TRBJ2-5; tentative D call: TRBD1 (5 bases). Germline V gene lookup returns CDR1 LNHDA and CDR2 SQIVND (reference sequence). This CDR3 spans 14 amino acids. V dropped 6 bases and J dropped 7 bases, with 18 bases sitting between them.

The chain is built from TRBV12-3 or TRBV12-4 and TRBJ1-1; D unclear. This CDR3 spans 13 amino acids. V was pared by 5 bases and J by 0 bases, with 7 bases between. DNA of the CDR3: TGTGCCAGCAGTCTCAGATTGAACACTGAAGCTTTCTTT. This codes for CASSLRLNTEAFF.

The chain links TRBV6-5 to TRBJ1-5; TRBD1 agrees at 10 bases. This CDR3 has 15 residues. V lost 6 bases, J lost 4 bases, and 6 bases stayed unmatched. Germline V CDR1 and CDR2: MNHEY, SVGAGI. The CDR3 DNA follows: TGTGCCAGCAGGCCGGACAGGGGGGCGAATCAGCCCCAGCATTTT. As protein: CASRPDRGANQPQHF.

This clone has just a few counts. This chain links TRBV19 with TRBJ1-1; D gene uncertain. Germline CDR1 and CDR2: LNHDA and SQIVND (reference sequence). The CDR3 is 13 residues long. Trimming took off 3 bases at V and 1 base at J, with 6 bases between the two ends. Here the CDR3 DNA reads TGTGCCAGTAGTATCAAGGGGAACACTGAAGCTTTCTTT. This codes for CASSIKGNTEAFF. The whole variable domain, filled in from reference TRBV19 and TRBJ1-1, reads DGGITQSPKYLFRKEGQNVTLSCEQNLNHDAMYWYRQDPGQGLRLIYYSQIVNDFQKGDIAEGYSVSREKKESFPLTVTSAQKNPTAFYLCASSIKGNTEAFFGQGTRLTVV.

The chain uses TRBV7-9 and TRBJ1-1; D not resolved. Germline CDR1 and CDR2: SEHNR and FQNEAQ (reference sequence). This CDR3 spans 10 amino acids. V lost 5 bases and J lost 11, with 9 bases in between. In DNA form, the CDR3 reads TGTGCCAGCAGCGGGGAACGGGCTTTCTTT. As protein: CASSGERAFF.

The CDR3 region has the DNA TGCGCCAGCAGCGAAGCCTCTAGCGGTCAAGAGACCCAGTACTTC. It translates to CASSEASSGQETQYF. The chain couples TRBV4-1 to TRBJ2-5; 7 positions match TRBD2. The germline V gene encodes CDR1 MGHRA and CDR2 YSYEKL. Unmatched junction bases numbered 8, after V lost 5 bases and J lost 2 bases. The CDR3 has 15 residues.

This chain joins TRBV28 and TRBJ2-5; the D call may be TRBD1 or TRBD2 (6 bases each). The V end was cut by 0 bases, the J end by 7 bases, with 12 bases between. Germline V gene data show CDR1 as MDHEN and CDR2 as SYDVKM. The CDR3 totals 14 residues. The CDR3 region is CASSLWGGGGTQYF. The CDR3 DNA reads TGTGCCAGCAGTTTATGGGGCGGAGGGGGGACCCAGTACTTC.

This clone was counted a single time. The V and J genes are TRBV5-5 and TRBJ1-2; maybe TRBD1 (5 bases). Trimming removed 4 bases at V and 8 bases at J, with 21 bases between. The CDR3 runs 15 residues. Germline-derived CDR1 and CDR2 are SGHKS and YYEKEE (reference sequence). CDR3 sequence reads: CASSAPGGIHLGYTF. Here the CDR3 DNA reads TGTGCCAGCAGCGCACCGGGGGGGATCCACTTAGGCTACACCTTC.

V is TRBV7-8 and J is TRBJ2-5; no firm D call. The CDR3 is 14 residues long. CDR1 and CDR2 (germline): SGHVS, FQNEAQ. The ends were cut back, 8 bases at V and 1 base at J, with 14 bases in the middle. CDR3 region: CASFFGRLQETQYF. The CDR3, as DNA: TGTGCCAGCTTCTTCGGCAGACTCCAAGAGACCCAGTACTTC. Variable domain in full (rest from reference TRBV7-8 and TRBJ2-5): GAGVSQSPRYKVAKRGQDVALRCDPISGHVSLFWYQQALGQGPEFLTYFQNEAQLDKSGLPSDRFFAERPEGSVSTLKIQRTQQEDSAVYLCASFFGRLQETQYFGPGTRLLVL.

The chain combines TRBV7-2 with TRBJ2-7, with no clear D. Deletions cut 2 bases from V and 4 bases from J, with 18 bases between. In germline, CDR1 is SGHTA, CDR2 FQGNSA. The CDR3 contains 16 residues. As DNA, the CDR3 is TGTGCCAGCAGCTTAAATCGAGACCCACCACGATACGAGCAGTACTTC. Residues: CASSLNRDPPRYEQYF.

V and J are TRBV28 and TRBJ1-2; D is unresolved. The length of the CDR3 is 12 residues. Trimming left V 1 base short and J 8 bases short, with 8 bases between. The germline V gene encodes CDR1 MDHEN and CDR2 SYDVKM. CDR3 DNA: TGTGCCAGCAGTTTATTCGACTCGGGCTACACCTTC. Its translation: CASSLFDSGYTF.

This clone was observed a single time. The genes are TRBV29-1 and TRBJ1-2; 7 nucleotides match TRBD1. The CDR3 is 15 residues long. CDR1 and CDR2 from the germline V gene are SQVTM and ANQGSEA. Trimming at V came to 1 base and at J to 0 bases, leaving 5 bases not matched to a gene. The CDR3 nucleotides read TGCAGCGTTGAAGTGATAGGGACAGCTAACTATGGCTACACCTTC. Protein product: CSVEVIGTANYGYTF.

The chain links TRBV5-1 to TRBJ1-2; D remains unclear. V lost 0 bases to trimming and J lost 2 bases, with 8 bases between them. Germline V gene lookup returns CDR1 SGHRS and CDR2 YFSETQ. This CDR3 is built from 14 residues. CDR3 region: CASSLEQMNYGYTF. CDR3 DNA: TGCGCCAGCAGCTTGGAGCAGATGAACTATGGCTACACCTTC.

V usage is TRBV29-1 and J usage is TRBJ1-4; D unresolved. Germline assignment: CDR1 SQVTM and CDR2 ANQGSEA. Trimming cost V 7 bases and J 8 bases, with 8 bases left between them. The CDR3 spans 10 residues. In DNA form, the CDR3 reads TGCAGCGGCCTAGCCGAAAAACTGTTTTTT. Translated, it gives CSGLAEKLFF.

The chain is built from TRBV12-3 or TRBV12-4 and TRBJ2-2; D perhaps matches TRBD2 (5 bases). The CDR3 runs to 13 residues. The V end lost 5 bases, the J end lost 3 bases, and 7 bases lay between the germline ends. CDR3 DNA: TGTGCCAGCAGTGGAGGTCACACCGGGGAGCTGTTTTTT. Its protein is CASSGGHTGELFF.

The chain joins TRBV9 to TRBJ1-2; unclear D gene. The CDR3 runs to 15 residues. Germline V CDR1 and CDR2: SGDLS, YYNGEE. The V and J ends lost 0 bases and 3 bases respectively, with 12 bases between them. The DNA of the CDR3 is TGTGCCAGCAGCGTAGAGTACGGAAGTCACTATGGCTACACCTTC. It translates to CASSVEYGSHYGYTF.

The rearrangement joins TRBV7-3 to TRBJ1-1; D remains ambiguous. This CDR3 is 13 amino acids long. Germline values: CDR1 SGHTA, CDR2 FQGTGA. V was cut by 1 base and J by 1 base, with 4 bases left in between. DNA of the CDR3: TGTGCCAGCAGCTTAAGCGCGAACACTGAAGCTTTCTTT. This sequence encodes CASSLSANTEAFF.

This chain connects TRBV11-2 to TRBJ2-2; D is unclear. The V end lost 1 base, the J end lost 6 bases, and 3 bases lay between the germline ends. Germline CDR1 SGHAT, CDR2 FQNNGV. This CDR3 spans 12 amino acids. As DNA, the CDR3 is TGTGCCAGCAGCTTAGGGTCCGGGGAGCTGTTTTTT. It yields the protein CASSLGSGELFF.

V and J are TRBV28 and TRBJ1-1; 9 bases map to TRBD1. Germline trimming cut 4 bases from V and 4 bases from J; bases unmatched to any gene: 7. The germline CDR1 and CDR2 sequences are MDHEN and SYDVKM. This CDR3 spans 15 amino acids. This CDR3 reads CASSSDRGMSTEAFF. Here the CDR3 DNA reads TGTGCCAGCAGTTCCGACAGGGGGATGAGCACTGAAGCTTTCTTT.